Following are 14 T cell receptor beta chains from one sample sequenced in a study of shared clonotypes between healthy human individuals. Using immunoSEQ multiplex PCR, the repertoire was profiled, and TCRdb retains in-frame clones only, with some absent. Altogether 630,000 or so clones are present, 98% being singletons, with the ten largest covering approximately 0.33%. The naive CD8 subset, CD45RO-negative cells positively selected for CCR7, excluded terminally differentiated effector memory CD45RA+ cells. What was sequenced was naive CD8+ T cells sorted from blood. All receptors come from a man aged 25 to 45 in good health.

The chain employs TRBV9 and TRBJ2-3; TRBD1 matches 9 bases. Per the germline V gene, CDR1 is SGDLS and CDR2 is YYNGEE. The CDR3 runs to 16 residues. V shed 4 bases and J 1 base; nucleotides not matched to a gene: 7. The chain's CDR3 is CASSLRTGAGTDTQYF. Written as DNA, the CDR3 is TGTGCCAGCAGCCTAAGGACAGGGGCTGGCACAGATACGCAGTATTTT.

This clone was detected once. This chain connects TRBV29-1 to TRBJ1-2; tentative D call: TRBD1 (6 bases). CDR1 is SQVTM and CDR2 is ANQGSEA in the germline V gene. The CDR3 contains 13 residues. The ends were cut back, 7 bases at V and 0 bases at J, with 12 bases in the middle. The DNA for the CDR3 is TGCAGCGCAGAGACAGGAACTAACTATGGCTACACCTTC. Amino acid sequence: CSAETGTNYGYTF.

The chain couples TRBV4-3 to TRBJ1-1; D may be TRBD1 (5 bases). The ends were cut back, 0 bases at V and 5 bases at J, with 16 bases in the middle. The CDR3 is 16 amino acids. CDR1 and CDR2 (germline): LGHNA, YSLEER. The CDR3 region has the DNA TGCGCCAGCAGCCAAGAGGGGGAGATCCCGGGGACTGAAGCTTTCTTT. Translated: CASSQEGEIPGTEAFF.

The rearrangement links TRBV7-3 to TRBJ2-2; D might be TRBD2 (6 bases). The V gene lost 2 bases and the J gene lost 4 bases, with 11 bases spanning the gap. This CDR3 comprises 15 residues. CDR1 is SGHTA and CDR2 is FQGTGA in the germline V gene. The CDR3 sequence: CASSLGTSPTGELFF. The CDR3 nucleotides read TGTGCCAGCAGCTTAGGTACTAGCCCCACCGGGGAGCTGTTTTTT.

The chain is built from TRBV7-9 and TRBJ2-7; 7 nucleotides line up with TRBD1. Germline lookup yields CDR1 SEHNR and CDR2 FQNEAQ (reference sequence). The V segment lost 4 bases and the J segment 2 bases; nucleotides outside the gene matches: 11. The CDR3 length is 16 residues. The CDR3 sequence is CASSSTPGTDAYEQYF. The DNA of the CDR3 is TGTGCCAGCAGCTCCACCCCCGGGACAGATGCCTACGAGCAGTACTTC.

About this clone itself: In the same sample, other DNA sequences code for this CDR3. This chain links TRBV27 with TRBJ2-2; D remains ambiguous. CDR3 size: 12 residues. Germline assignment: CDR1 MNHEY and CDR2 SMNVEV (reference sequence). Deletions cut 2 bases from V and 6 bases from J, with 4 bases between. Here the CDR3 DNA reads TGTGCCAGCAGTTTAGGCTCCGGGGAGCTGTTTTTT. Its protein product is CASSLGSGELFF.

Turning to this clone: Other DNA sequences from this sample encode an identical CDR3 as well. The chain links TRBV29-1 to TRBJ2-1; no definite D call. CDR1 is SQVTM, CDR2 ANQGSEA, per germline. Trimming took off 3 bases at V and 3 bases at J, with 3 bases between the two ends. The CDR3 extends over 11 amino acids. The CDR3 sequence: CSVDSYNEQFF. The DNA for the CDR3 is TGCAGCGTTGATAGCTACAATGAGCAGTTCTTC.

This chain connects TRBV27 to TRBJ1-1; D is perhaps TRBD1 (6 bases). Germline V gives CDR1 MNHEY, CDR2 SMNVEV (reference sequence). Trimming removed 0 bases from V and 2 bases from J, with 10 bases in between. CDR3 size: 15 residues. The CDR3 loop reads CASSLSQGLNTEAFF. CDR3 nucleotides: TGTGCCAGCAGTTTATCCCAGGGGCTCAACACTGAAGCTTTCTTT.

This chain uses TRBV7-8 with TRBJ2-1; 10 nucleotides line up with TRBD2. Trimming cost V 9 bases and J 4 bases; bases outside gene matches: 3. CDR1 and CDR2 from the germline V gene are SGHVS and FQNEAQ. This CDR3 is built from 13 residues. The CDR3 DNA reads as TGTGCCAGTGGGACTAGCGTTTACAATGAGCAGTTCTTC. This codes for CASGTSVYNEQFF.

The chain couples TRBV18 to TRBJ1-2; D not resolved. The V gene's germline CDR1 is KGHSH and CDR2 LQKENI. With 1 base removed from V and 4 bases from J, the gap between germline ends came to 13 bases. CDR3 length: 15 amino acids. The CDR3 DNA reads as TGTGCCAGCTCACCACAGAAGGAGCGGGGCTATGGCTACACCTTC. Its translation is CASSPQKERGYGYTF.

The V call is TRBV12-5, the J call TRBJ1-1; 10 bases agree with TRBD1. Germline trimming cut 1 base from V and 4 bases from J; bases unmatched to any gene: 0. The CDR3 runs to 14 residues. CDR1 is LGHNT, CDR2 FRNRAP, per germline. The CDR3 sequence is CASGLGDRGTEAFF. DNA for the CDR3: TGTGCTAGTGGTTTGGGGGACAGGGGCACTGAAGCTTTCTTT.

The chain is built from TRBV9 and TRBJ2-3, with 13 bases matching TRBD2. Trimming cost V 3 bases and J 6 bases; bases outside gene matches: 13. Germline V gene lookup returns CDR1 SGDLS and CDR2 YYNGEE. The CDR3 covers 18 residues. CDR3: CASSAAGTSGIEGDTQYF. CDR3 coding DNA: TGTGCCAGCAGCGCGGCCGGGACTAGCGGGATCGAGGGGGATACGCAGTATTTT. The full variable domain, its missing parts supplied by reference TRBV9 and TRBJ2-3, is DSGVTQTPKHLITATGQRVTLRCSPRSGDLSVYWYQQSLDQGLQFLIQYYNGEERAKGNILERFSAQQFPDLHSELNLSSLELGDSALYFCASSAAGTSGIEGDTQYFGPGTRLTVL.

The chain recombines TRBV19 with TRBJ2-5; a possible D gene is TRBD2 (7 bases). The V end was cut by 5 bases, the J end by 7 bases, with 14 bases between. The CDR3 contains 13 residues. Germline CDR1 and CDR2: LNHDA and SQIVND (reference sequence). The CDR3 loop reads CASSAGGPGTQYF. The CDR3 DNA reads TGTGCCAGTAGTGCCGGGGGGCCGGGGACCCAGTACTTC. The full variable domain, completed using reference TRBV19 and TRBJ2-5, is DGGITQSPKYLFRKEGQNVTLSCEQNLNHDAMYWYRQDPGQGLRLIYYSQIVNDFQKGDIAEGYSVSREKKESFPLTVTSAQKNPTAFYLCASSAGGPGTQYFGPGTRLLVL.

This clone occurred once. The chain couples TRBV9 to TRBJ2-3; TRBD1 is a possible D gene (5 bases). Trimming removed 3 bases at V and 7 bases at J, with 12 bases between. CDR1 and CDR2 (germline): SGDLS, YYNGEE. The length of the CDR3 is 13 residues. In nucleotides, the CDR3 is TGTGCCAGCAGCGAGGACACCCCCCATACGCAGTATTTT. It specifies CASSEDTPHTQYF.